The 8 T cell receptor beta chains below all came from one sample that was sequenced in a study of blood T cell repertoires in COVID-19. Clones were read by immunoSEQ multiplex PCR, and TCRdb kept only the in-frame ones, dropping some. The table shows tens of thousands of clones, with around 88% occurring only once. Sequenced material: peripheral blood. The receptors originated from a man over 45 with active COVID-19.

This chain uses TRBV7-2 with TRBJ2-7; D is perhaps TRBD1 (6 bases). Germline V gives CDR1 SGHTA, CDR2 FQGNSA. Trimming took off 5 bases at V and 5 bases at J, with 10 bases between the two ends. This CDR3 contains 12 residues. The CDR3 DNA reads as TGTGCCAGCAGCCCTAGGACAGACGAGCAGTACTTC. Translated: CASSPRTDEQYF.

This chain connects TRBV5-1 to TRBJ2-3; no clear D. V was shortened by 2 bases and J by 6 bases, with 16 bases between the two germline ends. The length of the CDR3 is 15 residues. CDR1 is SGHRS and CDR2 is YFSETQ in the germline V gene. The CDR3 here is CASSFNAVEVDTQYF. CDR3 nucleotides: TGCGCCAGCAGCTTTAACGCGGTTGAGGTTGATACGCAGTATTTT.

This clone was seen just once. The gene calls are TRBV10-3 and TRBJ2-3; 10 bases are shared with TRBD2. The CDR3 contains 16 residues. The junction had 12 bases not matched to a gene; V was cut back by 7 bases and J by 5 bases. CDR1 is ENHRY and CDR2 is SYGVKD in the germline V gene. CDR3 loop: CAIKAAGGPGGDTQYF. The CDR3 DNA is TGTGCCATCAAGGCAGCGGGGGGGCCAGGAGGAGATACGCAGTATTTT.

This clone was seen once. The chain has TRBV7-6 and TRBJ2-3, with TRBD1 identical over 9 bases. The J segment lost 5 bases and the V segment lost 1 base, leaving 4 bases of the junction unmatched. From germline, CDR1 is SGHVS and CDR2 FNYEAQ. This CDR3 contains 15 residues. The CDR3 loop is CASSLGDRARDTQYF. The CDR3 DNA is TGTGCCAGCAGCTTAGGGGACAGGGCGAGAGATACGCAGTATTTT.

The chain has TRBV12-3 or TRBV12-4 and TRBJ2-3; TRBD2 matches at 8 bases. The CDR3 extends over 11 amino acids. The junction had 1 base not matched to a gene; V was cut back by 6 bases and J by 8 bases. The CDR3 nucleotides read TGTGCCAGCAGCGCGGGAGGTACGCAGTATTTT. Translated, it gives CASSAGGTQYF.

The CDR3 reads CASSLDTEETQYF. For the CDR3, the DNA is TGCGCCAGCAGCCTGGACACCGAAGAGACCCAGTACTTC. The chain links TRBV5-1 to TRBJ2-5; a possible D gene is TRBD1 (5 bases). The V end was cut by 4 bases, the J end by 3 bases, with 10 bases between. Germline CDR1 SGHRS, CDR2 YFSETQ. The CDR3 runs 13 residues.

The chain carries TRBV6-5 and TRBJ2-5, with D perhaps TRBD1 (5 bases). Germline V CDR1 and CDR2: MNHEY, SVGAGI. CDR3 length: 14 residues. Trimming left V 6 bases short and J 1 base short, with 12 bases between. The CDR3 loop is CASSSDTTQETQYF. CDR3 in DNA: TGTGCCAGCAGCTCGGACACAACCCAAGAGACCCAGTACTTC.

The chain employs TRBV7-8 and TRBJ1-5; perhaps TRBD1 as D (6 bases). Germline V CDR1 and CDR2: SGHVS, FQNEAQ. This CDR3 has 16 residues. V dropped 5 bases and J dropped 4 bases, with 18 bases sitting between them. The CDR3 spells CASSISTNRANQPQHF. In nucleotides, the CDR3 is TGTGCCAGCAGCATATCTACTAACAGGGCTAATCAGCCCCAGCATTTT.